This entry describes one TCR beta chain. These data come from a study of blood T cell repertoires in COVID-19. Background on the study: Specimens from acute and convalescent COVID-19 originated in the United States, Italy and Spain.

Each participant's cohort was designated according to participant-reported clinical history. The table came from immunoSEQ multiplex PCR; TCRdb's copy has only in-frame clones and leaves some out. The table includes a few hundred thousand clones, over 85% detected once. The V segment lost 7 bases and the J segment 7 bases; nucleotides outside the gene matches: 15. The CDR3 has 15 residues. CDR1 and CDR2 from the germline V gene are SQVTM and ANQGSEA. Material: PBMCs or T cells enriched from blood (not recorded which). The rearrangement joins TRBV29-1 to TRBJ1-2; 10 nucleotides agree with TRBD1. This clonotype was sampled from a woman aged 25 to 39 who had recovered from COVID-19. This chain's CDR3 is CSGNGGTGAGGGYTF. CDR3 DNA: TGCAGCGGCAACGGAGGGACAGGGGCCGGGGGTGGCTACACCTTC.